This TCR beta chain was sequenced for a study of blood T cell repertoires in COVID-19 (dated by TCRdb to 2018 to 2020). About the study as a whole: Samples covering the acute and convalescent phases of COVID-19 were provided by collaborators in the United States, Italy and Spain. The prospective study material was composed of cDNA or gDNA derived from T cells, B-cell-depleted T cells, or PBMCs. The dataset comprised deeply sampled blood TCRbeta repertoires from subjects exposed to, actively infected with, or recovered from COVID-19. The repertoires were released in a freely available public database meant as a resource for research on the immune response to SARS-CoV-2. Samples came from the ongoing ImmuneRACE study (first 160 participants) plus 1,254 subjects from 6 global collaborators. Sample metadata almost always included a de-identified subject ID, COVID-19 status, age in years and sex. Where HLA class I and class II types were available, the types were taken from metadata supplied by the sample provider, not from assay-based typing.

The immunoSEQ Assay, a bias-controlled multiplex PCR, was used to amplify TCRbeta CDR3 regions from genomic DNA. Concerning the study's data processing: The number of nucleated cells in each sample was estimated from the amplification of reference gene primers within the assay. Sequence reads were collapsed and filtered to measure the absolute abundance of every unique TCRbeta CDR3 rearrangement. For each sample, productive Simpson clonality was calculated by taking the square root of Simpson's diversity index across productive rearrangements. Imported from immuneACCESS, the table was reduced by TCRdb to in-frame sequences with V and J called. These copies leave out some clones; in studies compared against another copy, an unresolved V gene accounts for under half, and the cause of the remainder is not known. V, J and clone size reflect that table, while D and trimming were determined from the DNA. Recorded for this sample are roughly 700,000 clones; just under 90% of them occurred a single time. The top ten clonotypes cover approximately 0.3% of the sample.

Whole blood was collected in K2EDTA tubes by collaborating institutions according to the institutions' own protocols. Collaborator samples were shipped for TCRbeta analysis as frozen whole blood, isolated PBMCs, or DNA extracted from either sample type. Points the paper makes about the study in general: Clinical and demographic metadata were provided uncurated, with the amount varying by source and participant.

Reading the germline V gene (reference sequence) gives CDR1 LNHDA and CDR2 SQIVND. Trimming removed 5 bases from V and 6 bases from J; the gene matches leave 5 bases unexplained. From its cysteine to its phenylalanine, the CDR3 spans 15 amino acids. The CDR3 DNA has 45 bases and is translated from base 1. For this clone: The clone's antigen remains unknown. Base qualities are not provided; no much larger clone lies one nucleotide away.

The receptor chain draws on TRBV19 and TRBJ2-2, with 11 middle bases fitting TRBD2. The source material was peripheral blood. The origin of this receptor is a woman younger than 30 with acute or convalescent COVID-19. In nucleotides, the sequence is TGTGCCAGTAGTCCAGGGACTAGCGGCCCCGGGGAGCTGTTTTTT. It is translated as CASSPGTSGPGELFF. The entire variable domain, with the stretches around the CDR3 drawn from the reference TRBV19 and TRBJ2-2 proteins, is DGGITQSPKYLFRKEGQNVTLSCEQNLNHDAMYWYRQDPGQGLRLIYYSQIVNDFQKGDIAEGYSVSREKKESFPLTVTSAQKNPTAFYLCASSPGTSGPGELFFGEGSRLTVL.